The rows below give T cell receptor beta chains drawn from one sample of a study of blood T cell repertoires in COVID-19. The protocol was immunoSEQ multiplex PCR, while the TCRdb copy is restricted to in-frame clones and leaves out a portion. The table includes approximately 300,000 clones, 85% to 90% detected once. The source material was PBMCs or T cells enriched from blood (not recorded which). These receptor sequences come from a woman younger than 30 who had recovered from COVID-19. Each CDR3 is given with its conserved first and last residue. Clone size, where shown, is once, few, many, or a class for clones that have expanded.

size	V	J	CDR3
-	TRBV5-1	TRBJ1-2	CASRQGTGGGYGYTF
-	TRBV28	TRBJ1-6	CASGYIPGQPNSPLHF
-	TRBV19	TRBJ1-1	CASKGSRGRFTEAFF
-	TRBV5-4	TRBJ1-1	CASSLGGDYTEAFF
-	TRBV2	TRBJ2-7	CASLNSGSEQYF
-	TRBV6-1	TRBJ1-5	CASSESRGNQPQHF
once	TRBV3-1/TRBV3-2	TRBJ2-1	CASSQRGFSGGAYNEQFF
-	TRBV6-5	TRBJ2-1	CASSYSASGYNEQFF
-	TRBV4-1	TRBJ2-3	CASSPPKGLDTQYF
-	TRBV27	TRBJ2-3	CASSFYPPSGFTDTQYF
-	TRBV7-6	TRBJ1-2	CASSFGTGINYGYTF
-	TRBV7-9	TRBJ2-7	CASSLITGLSSYEQYF
-	TRBV28	TRBJ1-2	CASSWGGAAGDYTF
-	TRBV19	TRBJ2-1	CASSLAGGPYNEQFF
-	TRBV5-1	TRBJ2-3	CASSLGRGLSTDTQYF
-	TRBV4-1	TRBJ1-6	CASSQAQSYNSPLHF
-	TRBV4-1	TRBJ1-5	CASSQGQGNQPQHF
-	TRBV4-1	TRBJ1-2	CASSPGQGAEYGYTF
-	TRBV5-4	TRBJ1-2	CASSETGNYGYTF
-	TRBV25-1	TRBJ2-3	CASSDIPRDTQYF
once	TRBV4-1	TRBJ1-4	CASSHLNGGADEKLFF
-	TRBV4-2	TRBJ2-1	CASSQGEGSGFYNEQFF
few	TRBV27	TRBJ1-6	CASSLVYRQGAMYNSPLHF
-	TRBV27	TRBJ2-2	CASTNVAMGLAGELFF
-	TRBV9	TRBJ1-1	CASSVAPSQGAGGAFF
-	TRBV7-3	TRBJ1-1	CASGPGQGRTEAFF
-	TRBV15	TRBJ1-3	CATSREGGFSGNTIYF
-	TRBV10-3	TRBJ1-1	CAISDPRRDRNTEAFF
-	TRBV6-4	TRBJ2-1	CASSPLGGDSNEQFF